This T cell receptor (beta chain) came from a study of blood T cell repertoires in COVID-19. The method was immunoSEQ multiplex PCR; TCRdb's version includes in-frame clones alone and lacks a portion of them. The sample shows 45,000 to 70,000 clones, around 90% of them seen only once. A few counts support this clone. At one of its ends the junction is not consistent with the germline gene, which may arise from a read error. The germline gives CDR1 DFQATT, CDR2 SNEGSKA (reference sequence). CDR3 size: 9 residues. Sequences were obtained from peripheral blood. The TCR was taken from a woman aged 55-69 years with active or convalescent COVID-19. The V gene is TRBV20-1, the J gene TRBJ1-2; D is undetermined. The CDR3, as DNA: TGCAGGCCAGCAGAACAGTATCTCTTC. Amino acids: CRPAEQYLF.